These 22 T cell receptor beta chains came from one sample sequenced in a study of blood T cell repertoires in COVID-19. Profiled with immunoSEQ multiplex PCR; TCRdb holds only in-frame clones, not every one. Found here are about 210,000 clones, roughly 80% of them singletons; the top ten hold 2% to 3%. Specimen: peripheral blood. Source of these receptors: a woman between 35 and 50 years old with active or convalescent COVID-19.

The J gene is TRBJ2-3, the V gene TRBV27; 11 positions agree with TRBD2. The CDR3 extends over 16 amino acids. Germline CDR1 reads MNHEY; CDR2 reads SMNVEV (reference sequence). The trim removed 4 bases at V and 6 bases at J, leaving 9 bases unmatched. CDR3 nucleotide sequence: TGTGCCAGCAGTTACCCCGGACTAGCGGGCGCCGATACGCAGTATTTT. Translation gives CASSYPGLAGADTQYF.

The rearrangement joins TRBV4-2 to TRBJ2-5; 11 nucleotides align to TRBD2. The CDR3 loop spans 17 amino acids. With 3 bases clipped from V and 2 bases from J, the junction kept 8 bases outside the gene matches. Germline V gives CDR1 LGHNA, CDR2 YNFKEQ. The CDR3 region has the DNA TGTGCCAGCAGCCAGGCCGGGCTAGCGGGAGGTCAAGAGACCCAGTACTTC. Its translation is CASSQAGLAGGQETQYF.

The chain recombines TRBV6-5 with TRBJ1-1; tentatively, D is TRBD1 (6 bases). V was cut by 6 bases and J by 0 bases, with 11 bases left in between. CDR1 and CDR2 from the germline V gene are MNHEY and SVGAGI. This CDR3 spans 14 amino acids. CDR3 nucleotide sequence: TGTGCCAGCAGGCTTGACAGGTTGAACACTGAAGCTTTCTTT. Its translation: CASRLDRLNTEAFF.

CDR3 amino acids: CSVERRNEQFF. Here the CDR3 DNA reads TGCAGCGTTGAAAGGAGGAATGAGCAGTTCTTC. The chain is built from TRBV29-1 and TRBJ2-1; D is possibly TRBD2 (5 bases). CDR1 SQVTM and CDR2 ANQGSEA come from the germline V gene. This CDR3 contains 11 residues. V shed 2 bases and J shed 7 bases, with 6 bases lying between them.

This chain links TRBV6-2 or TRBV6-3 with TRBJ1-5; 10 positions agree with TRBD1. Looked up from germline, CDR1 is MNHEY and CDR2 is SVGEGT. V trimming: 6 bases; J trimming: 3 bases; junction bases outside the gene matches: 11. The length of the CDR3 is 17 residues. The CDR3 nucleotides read TGTGCCAGCAGCGAACTGGGACAGGGGTGGTTCAATCAGCCCCAGCATTTT. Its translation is CASSELGQGWFNQPQHF.

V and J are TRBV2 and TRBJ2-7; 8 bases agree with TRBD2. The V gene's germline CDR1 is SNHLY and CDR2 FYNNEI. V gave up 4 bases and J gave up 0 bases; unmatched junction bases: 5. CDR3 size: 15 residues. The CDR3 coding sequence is TGTGCCAGCAGTGGGAGCGGGAGAAGCTCCTACGAGCAGTACTTC. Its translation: CASSGSGRSSYEQYF.

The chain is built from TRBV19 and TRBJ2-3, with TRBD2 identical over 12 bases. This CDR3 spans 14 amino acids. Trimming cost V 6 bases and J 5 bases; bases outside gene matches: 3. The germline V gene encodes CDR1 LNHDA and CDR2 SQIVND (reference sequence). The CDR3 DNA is TGTGCCAGTAGCGCGACTAGCGGGGGAGATACGCAGTATTTT. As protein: CASSATSGGDTQYF.

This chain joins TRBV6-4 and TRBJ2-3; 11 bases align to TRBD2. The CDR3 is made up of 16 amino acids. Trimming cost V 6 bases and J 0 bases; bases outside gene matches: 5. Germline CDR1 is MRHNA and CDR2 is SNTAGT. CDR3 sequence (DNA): TGTGCCAGCAGCGCTAGCGGGGGGACTAGCACAGATACGCAGTATTTT. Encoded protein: CASSASGGTSTDTQYF.

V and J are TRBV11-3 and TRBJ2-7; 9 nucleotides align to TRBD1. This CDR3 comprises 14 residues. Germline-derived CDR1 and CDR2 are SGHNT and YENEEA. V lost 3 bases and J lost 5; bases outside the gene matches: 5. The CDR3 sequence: CASSFTGGWNEQYF. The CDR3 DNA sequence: TGTGCCAGCAGCTTTACAGGGGGCTGGAACGAGCAGTACTTC.

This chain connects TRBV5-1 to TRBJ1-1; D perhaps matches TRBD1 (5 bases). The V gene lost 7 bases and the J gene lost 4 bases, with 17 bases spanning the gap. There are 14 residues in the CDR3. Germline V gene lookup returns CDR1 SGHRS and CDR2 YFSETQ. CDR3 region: CASSGGGTATEAFF. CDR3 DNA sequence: TGCGCCAGCTCCGGGGGAGGCACGGCCACTGAAGCTTTCTTT.

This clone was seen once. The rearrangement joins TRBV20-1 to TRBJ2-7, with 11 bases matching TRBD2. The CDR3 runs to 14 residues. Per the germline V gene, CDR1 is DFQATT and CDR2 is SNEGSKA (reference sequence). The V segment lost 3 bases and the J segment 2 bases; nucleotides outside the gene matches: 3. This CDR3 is CSASVLAGAYEQYF. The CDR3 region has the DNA TGCAGTGCTAGTGTACTAGCGGGGGCCTACGAGCAGTACTTC.

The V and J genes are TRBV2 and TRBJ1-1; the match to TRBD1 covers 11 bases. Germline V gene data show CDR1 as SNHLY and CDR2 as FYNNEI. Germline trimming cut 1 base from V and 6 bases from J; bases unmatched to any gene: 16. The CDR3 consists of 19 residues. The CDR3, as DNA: TGTGCCAGCAGTGAAGTATGGGCCGTTGGACAGGGGGCGTTCGCTGAAGCTTTCTTT. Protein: CASSEVWAVGQGAFAEAFF.

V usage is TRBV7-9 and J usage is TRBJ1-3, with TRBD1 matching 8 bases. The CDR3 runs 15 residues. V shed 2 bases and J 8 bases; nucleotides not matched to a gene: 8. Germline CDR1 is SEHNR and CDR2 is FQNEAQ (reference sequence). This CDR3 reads CASSLRLQGADTIYF. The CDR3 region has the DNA TGTGCCAGCAGCTTAAGGCTGCAGGGGGCAGACACCATATATTTT. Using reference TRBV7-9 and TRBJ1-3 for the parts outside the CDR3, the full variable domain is DTGVSQNPRHKITKRGQNVTFRCDPISEHNRLYWYRQTLGQGPEFLTYFQNEAQLEKSRLLSDRFSAERPKGSFSTLEIQRTEQGDSAMYLCASSLRLQGADTIYFGEGSWLTVV.

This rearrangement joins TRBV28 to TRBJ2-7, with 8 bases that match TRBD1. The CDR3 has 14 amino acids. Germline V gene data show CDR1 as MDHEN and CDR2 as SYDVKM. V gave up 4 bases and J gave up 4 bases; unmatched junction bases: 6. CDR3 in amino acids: CASSWGQGAYEQYF. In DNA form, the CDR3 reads TGTGCCAGCAGTTGGGGCCAGGGGGCTTACGAGCAGTACTTC.

The chain's CDR3 is CASSSGTSGFNEQFF. In DNA, the CDR3 is TGCGCCAGCAGCTCCGGGACTAGCGGATTCAATGAGCAGTTCTTC. The chain employs TRBV5-1 and TRBJ2-1; TRBD2 matches 11 bases. J gave up 6 bases and V 3 bases, and 5 bases lay outside the gene matches. CDR1 is SGHRS and CDR2 is YFSETQ in the germline V gene. CDR3 length equals 15 residues. Complete variable domain (other parts from reference TRBV5-1 and TRBJ2-1): KAGVTQTPRYLIKTRGQQVTLSCSPISGHRSVSWYQQTPGQGLQFLFEYFSETQRNKGNFPGRFSGRQFSNSRSEMNVSTLELGDSALYLCASSSGTSGFNEQFFGPGTRLTVL.

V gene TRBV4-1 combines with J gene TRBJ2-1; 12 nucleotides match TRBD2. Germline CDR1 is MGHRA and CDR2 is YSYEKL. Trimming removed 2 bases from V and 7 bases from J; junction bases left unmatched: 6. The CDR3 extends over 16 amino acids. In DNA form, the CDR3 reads TGCGCCAGCAGCCAACGGACTAGCGGGATTCGAAATGAGCAGTTCTTC. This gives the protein CASSQRTSGIRNEQFF.

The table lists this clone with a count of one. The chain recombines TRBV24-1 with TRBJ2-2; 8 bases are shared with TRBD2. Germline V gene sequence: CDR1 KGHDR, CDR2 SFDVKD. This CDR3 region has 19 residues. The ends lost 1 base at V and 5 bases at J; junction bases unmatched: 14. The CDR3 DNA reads TGTGCCACCAGTGATTTAGGGGCCCCGGCGGGAGGAGGTACCGGGGAGCTGTTTTTT. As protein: CATSDLGAPAGGGTGELFF.

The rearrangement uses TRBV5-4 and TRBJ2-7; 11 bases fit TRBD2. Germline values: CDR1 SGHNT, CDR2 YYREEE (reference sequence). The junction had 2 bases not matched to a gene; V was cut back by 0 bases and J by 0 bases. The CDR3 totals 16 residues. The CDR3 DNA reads TGTGCCAGCAGCTTGGGAGGGACTAGCGGCTCCTACGAGCAGTACTTC. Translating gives CASSLGGTSGSYEQYF.

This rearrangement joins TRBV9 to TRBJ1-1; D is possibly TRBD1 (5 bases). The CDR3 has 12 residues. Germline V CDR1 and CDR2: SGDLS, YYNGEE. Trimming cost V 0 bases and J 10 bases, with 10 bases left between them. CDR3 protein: CASSVGGERAFF. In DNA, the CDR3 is TGTGCCAGCAGCGTAGGGGGGGAGAGAGCTTTCTTT. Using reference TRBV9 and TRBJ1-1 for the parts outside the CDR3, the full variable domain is DSGVTQTPKHLITATGQRVTLRCSPRSGDLSVYWYQQSLDQGLQFLIQYYNGEERAKGNILERFSAQQFPDLHSELNLSSLELGDSALYFCASSVGGERAFFGQGTRLTVV.

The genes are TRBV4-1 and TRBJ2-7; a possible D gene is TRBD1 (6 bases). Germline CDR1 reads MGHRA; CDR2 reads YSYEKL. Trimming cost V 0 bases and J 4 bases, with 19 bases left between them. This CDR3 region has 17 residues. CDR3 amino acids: CASSQEPLEQGPYEQYF. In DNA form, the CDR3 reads TGCGCCAGCAGCCAAGAGCCGTTAGAACAGGGTCCTTACGAGCAGTACTTC.

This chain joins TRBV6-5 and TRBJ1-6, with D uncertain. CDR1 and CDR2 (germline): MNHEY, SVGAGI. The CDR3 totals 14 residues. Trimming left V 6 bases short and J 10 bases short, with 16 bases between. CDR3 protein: CASRIDVAGSPLHF. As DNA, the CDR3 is TGTGCCAGCAGGATAGACGTCGCGGGGTCACCCCTCCACTTT.

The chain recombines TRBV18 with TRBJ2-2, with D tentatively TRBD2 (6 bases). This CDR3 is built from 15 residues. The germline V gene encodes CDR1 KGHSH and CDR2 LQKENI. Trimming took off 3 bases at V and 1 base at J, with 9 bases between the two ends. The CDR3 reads CASSPQGGNTGELFF. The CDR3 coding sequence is TGTGCCAGCTCACCCCAGGGAGGGAACACCGGGGAGCTGTTTTTT.